The 14 T cell receptor beta chains below come from one sample, sequenced in a study of T cells in Graves' hyperthyroidism and ophthalmopathy. RNA transcripts provided the source from which TCR beta CDR3 regions were amplified. During a first-round RT-PCR of the TCR CDR3, the HTBI primer set was used. One entry per CDR3 protein, called by TCRdb with MiXCR from the multiplex PCR reads. The sample has about 560,000 distinct CDR3 sequences, 15% to 20% seen once; the top ten hold more than 15%. The sequencing input was blood. The source of these receptors is a woman aged 18-29 years with Graves' hyperthyroidism.

This clonotype has a count of ten or more. The chain combines TRBV2 with TRBJ2-7; D gene unclear. Trimming stripped 0 bases from V and 2 bases from J, with 11 bases between. The CDR3 contains 15 residues. Germline CDR1 reads SNHLY; CDR2 reads FYNNEI. The DNA of the CDR3 is TGTGCCAGCAGTGAAGCGAAGGCAGGACCCTACGAGCAGTACTTC. It translates to CASSEAKAGPYEQYF. The variable domain in full, completed from reference TRBV2 and TRBJ2-7, reads EPEVTQTPSHQVTQMGQEVILRCVPISNHLYFYWYRQILGQKVEFLVSFYNNEISEKSEIFDDQFSVERPDGSNFTLKIRSTKLEDSAMYFCASSEAKAGPYEQYFGPGTRLTVT.

This clonotype was detected a few times. The chain uses TRBV5-4 and TRBJ2-2; 11 nucleotides align to TRBD2. CDR3 length: 18 amino acids. J was trimmed by 5 bases and V by 0 bases; bases with no gene match: 9. In germline, CDR1 is SGHNT, CDR2 YYREEE (reference sequence). The CDR3 here is CASSLGSGGARKTGELFF. The CDR3 bases are TGTGCCAGCAGCTTGGGTAGCGGGGGGGCCCGGAAAACCGGGGAGCTGTTTTTT. The whole variable domain, remainder taken from reference TRBV5-4 and TRBJ2-2, is ETGVTQSPTHLIKTRGQQVTLRCSSQSGHNTVSWYQQALGQGPQFIFQYYREEENGRGNFPPRFSGLQFPNYSSELNVNALELDDSALYLCASSLGSGGARKTGELFFGEGSRLTVL.

The V call is TRBV6-2 or TRBV6-3, the J call TRBJ2-7, with D perhaps matching TRBD1 or TRBD2 (5 bases each). The V and J ends lost 10 bases and 2 bases respectively, with 15 bases between them. Per germline, CDR1 MNHEY and CDR2 SVGEGT. This CDR3 has 13 residues. CDR3: CATTGTGPYEQYF. CDR3 nucleotides: TGTGCCACGACCGGGACGGGGCCCTACGAGCAGTACTTC.

The V call is TRBV6-1, the J call TRBJ2-2; 7 bases map to TRBD2. With V trimmed by 4 bases and J by 1 base, 3 bases remained unmatched. The CDR3 runs to 15 residues. Per the germline V gene, CDR1 is MNHNS and CDR2 is SASEGT. CDR3 sequence: CASSVERGNTGELFF. For the CDR3, the DNA is TGTGCCAGCAGTGTTGAGCGGGGGAACACCGGGGAGCTGTTTTTT.

Only a few counts were recorded for this clonotype. J is TRBJ1-2 and V is TRBV6-2 or TRBV6-3; TRBD1 matches 10 bases. Germline V CDR1 and CDR2: MNHEY, SVGEGT. The CDR3 runs to 12 residues. V trimming: 5 bases; J trimming: 7 bases; junction bases outside the gene matches: 1. CDR3 sequence (DNA): TGTGCCAGCAGTAGGGACAGGGGTGGCTACACCTTC. As protein: CASSRDRGGYTF.

V and J are TRBV13 and TRBJ1-3, with 10 nucleotides matching TRBD1. Unmatched junction bases numbered 2, after V lost 8 bases and J lost 1 base. This CDR3 has 14 residues. Germline assignment: CDR1 PRHDT and CDR2 FYEKMQ (reference sequence). The CDR3 loop reads CASRDRGSGNTIYF. The DNA for the CDR3 is TGTGCCAGCCGGGACAGGGGTTCTGGAAACACCATATATTTT.

Ten or more counts support this clonotype. The chain links TRBV12-3 or TRBV12-4 to TRBJ2-1; D is possibly TRBD2 (5 bases). The V gene lost 2 bases and the J gene lost 4 bases, with 15 bases spanning the gap. This CDR3 is built from 16 residues. The CDR3, as DNA: TGTGCCAGCAGTTTAAATCGGGGTGGGAAATACAATGAGCAGTTCTTC. Translation: CASSLNRGGKYNEQFF.

This clonotype was detected a few times. DNA for the CDR3: TGTGCCAGCAGGGACTGGGGGGACACTGAAGCTTTCTTT. Translation gives CASRDWGDTEAFF. V usage is TRBV27 and J usage is TRBJ1-1, with D maybe TRBD1 (5 bases). V was cut by 6 bases and J by 3 bases, with 11 bases left in between. The CDR3 has 13 amino acids. The germline CDR1 and CDR2 sequences are MNHEY and SMNVEV (reference sequence).

In its sample, this clonotype was seen a few times. V gene TRBV2 combines with J gene TRBJ1-4; TRBD1 aligns across 12 bases. This CDR3 has 18 amino acids. V lost 9 bases and J lost 3; bases outside the gene matches: 14. Germline assignment: CDR1 SNHLY and CDR2 FYNNEI. CDR3 amino acids: CARARDRGPPWSNEKLFF. The DNA for the CDR3 is TGTGCCAGGGCTAGGGACAGGGGGCCCCCTTGGTCTAATGAAAAACTGTTTTTT.

The chain carries TRBV7-3 and TRBJ2-1, with 11 bases matching TRBD2. The CDR3 extends over 16 amino acids. Germline-derived CDR1 and CDR2 are SGHTA and FQGTGA. V was clipped by 6 bases and J by 5 bases; unmatched bases: 9. The CDR3 DNA reads TGTGCCAGCAGAGGGACCGGGACTAGCGGAAACAATGAGCAGTTCTTC. Amino acid sequence: CASRGTGTSGNNEQFF.

This clonotype occurred many times. The chain is built from TRBV7-3 and TRBJ2-1, with 7 positions matching TRBD1. The J segment lost 4 bases and the V segment lost 6 bases, leaving 6 bases of the junction unmatched. This CDR3 is built from 14 residues. Germline CDR1 reads SGHTA; CDR2 reads FQGTGA. The CDR3 here is CASRDRFDYNEQFF. The CDR3 region has the DNA TGTGCCAGCAGGGACAGGTTCGATTACAATGAGCAGTTCTTC.

The V gene is TRBV4-1, the J gene TRBJ2-1, with 10 bases aligning to TRBD2. Trimming removed 1 base from V and 8 bases from J; junction bases left unmatched: 8. CDR3 length: 16 residues. Germline V gives CDR1 MGHRA, CDR2 YSYEKL. The CDR3 sequence: CASSQGASGSVYEQFF. The CDR3 DNA sequence: TGCGCCAGCAGCCAAGGCGCTAGCGGGAGTGTCTATGAGCAGTTCTTC.

This clonotype has ten or more counts. The rearrangement links TRBV12-5 to TRBJ2-7; possibly TRBD1 for D (5 bases). The V and J ends lost 2 bases and 7 bases respectively, with 18 bases between them. Germline V gene data show CDR1 as LGHNT and CDR2 as FRNRAP. This CDR3 has 15 residues. The CDR3 loop is CASGLLPLREKEQYF. CDR3 nucleotide sequence: TGTGCTAGTGGTTTGCTCCCCCTCAGGGAAAAGGAGCAGTACTTC.

The V gene is TRBV5-1, the J gene TRBJ2-7; D is uncertain. This CDR3 contains 15 residues. Germline V gene sequence: CDR1 SGHRS, CDR2 YFSETQ. The ends were cut back, 0 bases at V and 2 bases at J, with 12 bases in the middle. This chain's CDR3 is CASSLEGSPAYEQYF. The CDR3 DNA sequence: TGCGCCAGCAGCTTGGAGGGCTCCCCCGCCTACGAGCAGTACTTC.